The 6 T cell receptor beta chains in this list originate from one sample, sequenced in a study of cytomegalovirus exposure and HLA in healthy donors. Primers included in the PCR were 60 Vbeta and 13 Jbeta primers. This table comes from immunoSEQ multiplex PCR, and its TCRdb copy is limited to in-frame clones, with some not included. This sample yields some 100,000 clones, of which roughly three quarters are seen a single time; 3.5% to 4.5% belongs to the top ten. Sequenced input: PBMCs. The receptors were sampled from a female donor in good health and CMV-seropositive.

This chain uses TRBV19 with TRBJ1-1, with 10 bases that match TRBD1. The CDR3 loop spans 16 amino acids. V lost 9 bases to trimming and J lost 0 bases; unmatched junction nucleotides: 10. Germline values: CDR1 LNHDA, CDR2 SQIVND (reference sequence). The CDR3 DNA follows: TGTGCCAGCAAGGTGGGGGACAGGGGAATGAACACTGAAGCTTTCTTT. Translation gives CASKVGDRGMNTEAFF.

This chain links TRBV30 with TRBJ1-1; 7 bases line up with TRBD1. CDR3 length equals 16 residues. Germline trimming cut 2 bases from V and 2 bases from J; bases unmatched to any gene: 11. Germline CDR1 is GTSNPN and CDR2 is SVGIG (reference sequence). CDR3 region: CAWSTWLGQPNTEAFF. CDR3 DNA: TGTGCCTGGAGTACCTGGCTGGGACAGCCAAACACTGAAGCTTTCTTT.

This clone was picked up one time. J is TRBJ2-5 and V is TRBV6-1, with D possibly matching TRBD1 (6 bases). V gave up 9 bases and J gave up 2 bases, with 13 bases separating them. The germline gives CDR1 MNHNS, CDR2 SASEGT. The CDR3 sequence is 13 residues long. CDR3 region: CASVRTVQETQYF. The CDR3 DNA is TGTGCCAGTGTGAGGACAGTTCAAGAGACCCAGTACTTC.

The V gene is TRBV19, the J gene TRBJ2-4, with TRBD1 as a possible D gene (6 bases). The germline V gene has CDR1 LNHDA and CDR2 SQIVND (reference sequence). CDR3 length: 17 amino acids. With 6 bases removed from V and 0 bases from J, the gap between germline ends came to 18 bases. For the CDR3, the DNA is TGTGCCAGTAGCCCCGACCGGGACATAATAGCCAAAAACATTCAGTACTTC. Translated: CASSPDRDIIAKNIQYF.

This clone was counted a few times. The genes are TRBV11-3 and TRBJ2-7, with D unclear. Trimming shortened V by 5 bases and J by 0 bases, and 14 bases separated the two germline ends. CDR3 length: 15 residues. The germline V gene has CDR1 SGHNT and CDR2 YENEEA. The CDR3 bases are TGTGCCAGCAGCCTCGACGGCCGGAGCTCCTACGAGCAGTACTTC. Amino acid sequence: CASSLDGRSSYEQYF.

This clone was recorded once. J is TRBJ2-3 and V is TRBV11-2; TRBD2 agrees at 12 bases. From germline, CDR1 is SGHAT and CDR2 FQNNGV. With V trimmed by 5 bases and J by 8 bases, 11 bases remained unmatched. This CDR3 contains 16 residues. The DNA of the CDR3 is TGTGCCAGCAGCGCCCTGACTAGCGGGAGTCTGGGTACGCAGTATTTT. Translation: CASSALTSGSLGTQYF. The full variable domain, its missing parts supplied by reference TRBV11-2 and TRBJ2-3, is EAGVAQSPRYKIIEKRQSVAFWCNPISGHATLYWYQQILGQGPKLLIQFQNNGVVDDSQLPKDRFSAERLKGVDSTLKIQPAKLEDSAVYLCASSALTSGSLGTQYFGPGTRLTVL.